This TCR beta chain stems from a study of identifying expanded T cells in peripheral blood. Study-wide points: Approximately 1.2 clones differed between technical replicates, versus approximately 17 and 20 over time.

Clones were sequenced by immunoSEQ multiplex PCR, and TCRdb holds only the in-frame ones, with some missing. The profile covers 81,000 or so clones, with roughly 84% appearing a single time and around a fifth taken by the ten largest. Germline CDR1 is SGHTA and CDR2 is FQGTGA. V lost 3 bases, J lost 4 bases, and 2 bases stayed unmatched. The CDR3 consists of 14 residues. In the case of this clone: The antigen is undetermined.

No infections or other immune events were documented during collection. The chain employs TRBV7-3 and TRBJ2-5, with 10 bases identical to TRBD2. This sequence was found in a person aged 18-70 years in good health. Sequencing input: blood. The CDR3 region is CASSFLAGVETQYF. CDR3 nucleotide sequence: TGTGCCAGCAGCTTCCTAGCGGGAGTAGAGACCCAGTACTTC.